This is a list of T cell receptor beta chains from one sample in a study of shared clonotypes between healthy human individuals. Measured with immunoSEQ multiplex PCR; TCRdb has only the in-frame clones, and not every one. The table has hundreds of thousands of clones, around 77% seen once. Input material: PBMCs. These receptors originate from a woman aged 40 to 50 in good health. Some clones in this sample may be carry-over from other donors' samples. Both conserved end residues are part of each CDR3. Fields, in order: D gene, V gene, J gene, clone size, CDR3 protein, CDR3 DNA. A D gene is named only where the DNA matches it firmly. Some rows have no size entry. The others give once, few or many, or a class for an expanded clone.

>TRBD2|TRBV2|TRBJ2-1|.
CASRGSLGGRGANEQFF
TGTGCCAGCAGGGGATCCCTGGGCGGGAGGGGGGCCAATGAGCAGTTCTTC
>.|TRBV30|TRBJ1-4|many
CAWSAGPNEKLFF
TGTGCCTGGAGTGCGGGGCCAAATGAAAAACTGTTTTTT
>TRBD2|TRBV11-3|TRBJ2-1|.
CASSSHPTSGTYNEQFF
TGTGCCAGCAGCTCCCACCCCACTAGCGGGACATACAATGAGCAGTTCTTC
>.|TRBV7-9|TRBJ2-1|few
CASSGEDTQSSYNEQFF
TGTGCCAGCAGCGGAGAGGACACCCAGAGCTCCTACAATGAGCAGTTCTTC
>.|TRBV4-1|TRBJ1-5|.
CASSQEPWETGANQPQHF
TGCGCCAGCAGCCAAGAACCATGGGAGACCGGGGCGAATCAGCCCCAGCATTTT
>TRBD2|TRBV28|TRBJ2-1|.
CASSLSASGLISYNEQFF
TGTGCCAGCAGTTTATCGGCTAGCGGCCTAATATCCTACAATGAGCAGTTCTTC
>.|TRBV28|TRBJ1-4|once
CASSPPGLINEKLFF
TGTGCCAGCAGTCCCCCTGGGTTGATAAATGAAAAACTGTTTTTT
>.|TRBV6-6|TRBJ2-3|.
CASSFNPPEVTDTQYF
TGTGCCAGCAGTTTCAACCCCCCGGAGGTCACAGATACGCAGTATTTT
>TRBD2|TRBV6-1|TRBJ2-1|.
CATTTSGNYNEQFF
TGTGCCACCACGACTAGCGGGAACTACAATGAGCAGTTCTTC
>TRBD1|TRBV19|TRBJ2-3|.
CASSGDRAATTDTQYF
TGTGCCAGTAGTGGGGACAGGGCGGCTACCACAGATACGCAGTATTTT
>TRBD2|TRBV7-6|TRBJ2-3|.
CAITGLAGPDTQYF
TGTGCCATAACAGGACTAGCGGGGCCAGATACGCAGTATTTT
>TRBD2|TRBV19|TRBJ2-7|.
CASRSGASGSYEQYF
TGTGCCAGTAGATCTGGGGCTAGCGGGTCCTACGAGCAGTACTTC
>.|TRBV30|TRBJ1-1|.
CAWSVDTLWGEAFF
TGTGCCTGGAGTGTAGACACCCTATGGGGGGAGGCTTTCTTT
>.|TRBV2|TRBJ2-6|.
CASSERPAGANVLTF
TGTGCCAGCAGTGAAAGGCCAGCTGGGGCCAACGTCCTGACTTTC
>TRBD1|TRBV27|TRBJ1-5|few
CASSPQQGGNQPQHF
TGTGCCAGCAGTCCCCAACAGGGGGGCAATCAGCCCCAGCATTTT
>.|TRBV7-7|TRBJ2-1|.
CASSLDFYNEQFF
TGTGCCAGCAGCTTAGATTTCTACAATGAGCAGTTCTTC
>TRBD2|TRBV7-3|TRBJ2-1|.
CASSPGRNNEQFF
TGTGCCAGCAGCCCCGGGAGGAACAATGAGCAGTTCTTC
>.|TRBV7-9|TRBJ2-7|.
CASSLAVGSGPYEQYF
TGTGCCAGCAGCTTAGCTGTCGGATCAGGGCCCTACGAGCAGTACTTC
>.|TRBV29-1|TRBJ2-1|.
CSAKIRADEQFF
TGCAGCGCGAAGATCAGGGCTGACGAGCAGTTCTTC
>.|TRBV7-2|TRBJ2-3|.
CASSLEGRSTDTQYF
TGTGCCAGCAGCTTAGAGGGACGTAGCACAGATACGCAGTATTTT
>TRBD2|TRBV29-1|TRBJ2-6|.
CSVEATGTSGIAGANVLTF
TGCAGCGTTGAGGCCACAGGGACTAGCGGGATAGCTGGGGCCAACGTCCTGACTTTC
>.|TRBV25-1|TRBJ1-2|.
CASSDPRTANYGYTF
TGTGCCAGCAGTGACCCCCGGACGGCTAACTATGGCTACACCTTC
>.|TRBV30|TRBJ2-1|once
CAWIGTYNEQFF
TGTGCCTGGATCGGGACATACAATGAGCAGTTCTTC
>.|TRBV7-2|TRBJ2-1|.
CASSSDSRSYNEQFF
TGTGCCAGCAGCTCGGATAGCCGAAGCTACAATGAGCAGTTCTTC
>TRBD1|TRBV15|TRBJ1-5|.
CATSRLTGVRRDQPQHF
TGTGCCACCAGCAGACTCACAGGGGTGAGACGGGATCAGCCCCAGCATTTT
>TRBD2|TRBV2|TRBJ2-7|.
CASSEYGGLAGEGQYF
TGTGCCAGCAGTGAATATGGCGGACTAGCGGGAGAGGGGCAGTACTTC
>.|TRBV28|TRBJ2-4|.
CASSLTSGEGIQYF
TGTGCCAGCAGTTTAACGTCAGGGGAGGGCATTCAGTACTTC
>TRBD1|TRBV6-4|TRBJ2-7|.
CASRLEGQRTYEQYF
TGTGCCAGCAGACTCGAGGGACAGAGAACCTACGAGCAGTACTTC
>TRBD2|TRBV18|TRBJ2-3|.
CASSPTLAGAGDTQYF
TGTGCCAGCTCACCAACCCTAGCGGGAGCGGGAGATACGCAGTATTTT
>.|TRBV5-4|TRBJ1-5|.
CASSLAGDQPQHF
TGTGCCAGCAGCTTGGCAGGGGATCAGCCCCAGCATTTT
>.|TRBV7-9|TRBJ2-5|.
CASSLSLGPRTQYF
TGTGCCAGCAGCTTATCCTTGGGACCCCGGACCCAGTACTTC